This TCR beta chain appears in the sequencing data of a study of blood T cells in healthy people across ages. The CDR3 is 13 amino acids. CDR1 and CDR2 (germline): SEHNR, FQNEAQ (reference sequence). A second PCR of about 7 to 11 cycles used a sample-barcoded 5' primer and a J-beta primer mix. Each CDR3 protein is one row after TCRdb ran MiXCR on the 5' RACE reads. The sample has 850,000 to 1,000,000 distinct CDR3 sequences, around 46% seen once. This TCR derives from a man aged 25-45 years in good health. Sequenced: blood. The genes are TRBV7-9 and TRBJ2-5; D uncertain. Near its end, the DNA agrees better with TRBJ2-7, so the J call may be wrong. CDR3: CASSLERKYEQYF. The DNA for the CDR3 is TGTGCCAGCAGCTTAGAGCGCAAGTACGAGCAGTACTTC.